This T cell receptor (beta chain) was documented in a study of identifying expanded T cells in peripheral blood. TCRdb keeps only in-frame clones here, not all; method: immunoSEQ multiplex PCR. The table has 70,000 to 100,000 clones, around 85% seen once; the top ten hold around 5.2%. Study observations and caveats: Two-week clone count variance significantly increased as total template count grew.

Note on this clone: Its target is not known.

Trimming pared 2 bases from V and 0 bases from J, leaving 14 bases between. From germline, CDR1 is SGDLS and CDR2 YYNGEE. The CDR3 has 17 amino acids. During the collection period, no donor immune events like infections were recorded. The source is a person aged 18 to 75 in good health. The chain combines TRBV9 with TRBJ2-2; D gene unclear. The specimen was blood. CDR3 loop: CASSVYGRVTNTGELFF. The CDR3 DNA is TGTGCCAGCAGCGTTTATGGACGAGTTACGAACACCGGGGAGCTGTTTTTT.